The TCR beta chain under discussion was sequenced for a study of blood T cell repertoires in COVID-19. Background on the study: From T cells, B-cell-depleted T cells, or PBMCs came the material, which was cDNA or gDNA.

The repertoire was sequenced with immunoSEQ multiplex PCR; TCRdb's copy has only in-frame clones and lacks some. The repertoire has 55,000 to 85,000 clones, 81% of them found once; the top ten carry about 0.87%. CDR1 and CDR2 (germline): MNHEY, SVGAGI. The length of the CDR3 is 15 residues. Trimming stripped 3 bases from V and 6 bases from J, with 15 bases between. Specimen: peripheral blood. The origin of this receptor is a woman in her 70s with acute or convalescent COVID-19. This chain links TRBV6-5 with TRBJ1-5; D unclear. The CDR3 spells CASSYKRLAGQPQHF. CDR3 nucleotides: TGTGCCAGCAGTTATAAGAGGCTGGCGGGTCAGCCCCAGCATTTT.